Below are 25 T cell receptor beta chains sequenced from a single sample in a study of blood T cell repertoires in COVID-19. Some clones are missing from TCRdb's copy, which holds only in-frame ones; the method was immunoSEQ multiplex PCR. Of some 300,000 clones listed, around nine tenths were seen once; the top ten hold 2.9%. Sequencing used PBMCs or T cells enriched from blood (not recorded which). Every receptor here comes from a woman aged 45-60 years who had been exposed to COVID-19.

The V gene is TRBV9, the J gene TRBJ1-6; 10 bases agree with TRBD1. CDR1 SGDLS and CDR2 YYNGEE come from the germline V gene. This CDR3 is built from 14 residues. Germline trimming cut 3 bases from V and 11 bases from J; bases unmatched to any gene: 5. The CDR3 DNA reads TGTGCCAGCAGCGAGACAGGGGGCTGGGCACCCCTCCACTTT. It yields the protein CASSETGGWAPLHF.

The genes are TRBV6-5 and TRBJ2-5; 9 nucleotides agree with TRBD1. The junction had 9 bases not matched to a gene; V was cut back by 8 bases and J by 8 bases. Germline V gene data show CDR1 as MNHEY and CDR2 as SVGAGI. The CDR3 loop spans 13 amino acids. In DNA, the CDR3 is TGTGCCAGCTGGACAGGGGCGAGAGGCACCCAGTACTTC. It translates to CASWTGARGTQYF.

The CDR3 sequence is CASSLGRGTSTDTQYF. CDR3 nucleotide sequence: TGTGCCAGCAGCTTAGGGCGGGGGACCAGCACAGATACGCAGTATTTT. V usage is TRBV7-2 and J usage is TRBJ2-3, with 7 nucleotides matching TRBD2. Germline V gene data show CDR1 as SGHTA and CDR2 as FQGNSA. The CDR3 runs 16 residues. V was clipped by 1 base and J by 0 bases; unmatched bases: 4.

The chain is built from TRBV12-5 and TRBJ2-3, with 9 bases matching TRBD1. V dropped 5 bases and J dropped 1; count of bases not matched to a gene: 10. There are 17 residues in the CDR3. Germline-derived CDR1 and CDR2 are LGHNT and FRNRAP. The DNA for the CDR3 is TGTGCTAGTGGTCACCGGGACAGGGAGAGGGGCACAGATACGCAGTATTTT. This encodes CASGHRDRERGTDTQYF.

This rearrangement joins TRBV15 to TRBJ1-6; 7 bases fit TRBD1. The trim removed 2 bases at V and 9 bases at J, leaving 7 bases unmatched. The germline gives CDR1 LNHNV, CDR2 YYDKDF (reference sequence). The CDR3 consists of 15 residues. The CDR3 region is CATSRRGQEPSPLHF. CDR3 nucleotide sequence: TGTGCCACCAGCAGACGCGGACAGGAACCTTCACCCCTCCACTTT.

The V gene is TRBV25-1, the J gene TRBJ2-2, with D possibly matching TRBD2 (5 bases). Germline CDR1 is MGHDK and CDR2 is SYGVNS. This CDR3 comprises 14 residues. V was clipped by 8 bases and J by 4 bases, with 14 bases between them. The CDR3 protein is CASGRDLFTGELFF. In nucleotides, the CDR3 is TGTGCCAGCGGGAGAGACCTGTTCACCGGGGAGCTGTTTTTT.

The V call is TRBV20-1, the J call TRBJ1-2; possible D gene TRBD1, 6 bases. This CDR3 contains 14 residues. Between the trimmed V and J ends, which lost 3 bases and 6 bases, there was a span of 17 bases. CDR1 and CDR2 (germline): DFQATT, SNEGSKA (reference sequence). CDR3 in DNA: TGCAGTGCTAGTAGCGACAGGCGGCGGGATGGCTACACCTTC. Its protein product is CSASSDRRRDGYTF.

This chain uses TRBV11-2 with TRBJ2-5, with 9 positions matching TRBD1. Germline CDR1 is SGHAT and CDR2 is FQNNGV. The CDR3 is 15 amino acids. Trimming removed 5 bases from V and 5 bases from J; junction bases left unmatched: 9. The CDR3 coding sequence is TGTGCCAGCAGCCTAGGACAGGGGCTGTGGGAGACCCAGTACTTC. It translates to CASSLGQGLWETQYF.

V gene TRBV5-1 combines with J gene TRBJ2-7; 9 nucleotides agree with TRBD1. This CDR3 has 14 residues. The V segment lost 6 bases and the J segment 2 bases; nucleotides outside the gene matches: 6. Germline CDR1 reads SGHRS; CDR2 reads YFSETQ. CDR3 sequence reads: CASTSDRGAYEQYF. The CDR3 DNA reads as TGCGCCAGCACCTCGGACAGGGGAGCCTACGAGCAGTACTTC.

This chain links TRBV10-3 with TRBJ2-1; 11 bases are a match to TRBD2. V dropped 7 bases and J dropped 4; count of bases not matched to a gene: 12. In germline, CDR1 is ENHRY, CDR2 SYGVKD. This CDR3 is built from 17 residues. The CDR3 DNA follows: TGTGCCATCAACGCCGAGGCGACTAGCGGGGTTTACAATGAGCAGTTCTTC. Translating it yields CAINAEATSGVYNEQFF.

This clone was seen once. J is TRBJ2-7 and V is TRBV2; unclear D gene. The ends were cut back, 3 bases at V and 0 bases at J, with 9 bases in the middle. Germline CDR1 reads SNHLY; CDR2 reads FYNNEI. The CDR3 extends over 14 amino acids. For the CDR3, the DNA is TGTGCCAGCAGTGACAGGTCCTTCTCCTACGAGCAGTACTTC. Amino acid sequence: CASSDRSFSYEQYF.

The chain has TRBV18 and TRBJ2-2; TRBD1 aligns across 8 bases. J lost 5 bases, V lost 2 bases, and 4 bases had no gene match. This CDR3 spans 15 amino acids. Germline loops: CDR1 KGHSH, CDR2 LQKENI. The CDR3 sequence is CASSPSTGDTGELFF. Written as DNA, the CDR3 is TGTGCCAGCTCACCATCGACAGGGGATACCGGGGAGCTGTTTTTT. The full variable domain, its missing parts supplied by reference TRBV18 and TRBJ2-2, is NAGVMQNPRHLVRRRGQEARLRCSPMKGHSHVYWYRQLPEEGLKFMVYLQKENIIDESGMPKERFSAEFPKEGPSILRIQQVVRGDSAAYFCASSPSTGDTGELFFGEGSRLTVL.

The chain recombines TRBV7-2 with TRBJ1-2; D is unclear. Germline CDR1 reads SGHTA; CDR2 reads FQGNSA. The CDR3 runs 13 residues. Trimming left V 6 bases short and J 8 bases short, with 16 bases between. In DNA, the CDR3 is TGTGCCAGCAGACCCGGGAGGGAGCTCGGCTACACCTTC. It specifies CASRPGRELGYTF.

The rearrangement uses TRBV27 and TRBJ1-4; no reliable D call. Germline V gene lookup returns CDR1 MNHEY and CDR2 SMNVEV (reference sequence). Trimming shortened V by 3 bases and J by 4 bases, and 9 bases separated the two germline ends. The CDR3 has 14 residues. CDR3 in DNA: TGTGCCAGCAGTTTTTACGGTATTAATGAAAAACTGTTTTTT. It codes for CASSFYGINEKLFF.

The CDR3 protein is CASSFSGVDGYTF. The CDR3, as DNA: TGTGCCAGCAGTTTTTCGGGGGTGGATGGCTACACCTTC. The V gene is TRBV28, the J gene TRBJ1-2, with D maybe TRBD1 (5 bases). Germline V gene lookup returns CDR1 MDHEN and CDR2 SYDVKM. The CDR3 totals 13 residues. Between the trimmed V and J ends, which lost 3 bases and 6 bases, there was a span of 11 bases.

J is TRBJ1-1 and V is TRBV19; D is ambiguous. Trimming removed 3 bases at V and 4 bases at J, with 9 bases between. The germline CDR1 and CDR2 sequences are LNHDA and SQIVND (reference sequence). The CDR3 totals 13 residues. CDR3 coding DNA: TGTGCCAGTAGTATTGAGATGGTCACTGAAGCTTTCTTT. Translated: CASSIEMVTEAFF.

This rearrangement joins TRBV5-6 to TRBJ2-1; the match to TRBD2 covers 11 bases. Germline V gives CDR1 SGHDT, CDR2 YYEEEE. The ends lost 2 bases at V and 6 bases at J; junction bases unmatched: 4. The CDR3 is 15 amino acids. The CDR3 DNA reads as TGTGCCAGCAGCTTCACTAGCGGGGGCCTCAATGAGCAGTTCTTC. This translates into CASSFTSGGLNEQFF.

The chain is built from TRBV15 and TRBJ1-5, with unresolved D. The CDR3 has 16 amino acids. Trimming removed 1 base from V and 1 base from J, with 11 bases in between. Germline loops: CDR1 LNHNV, CDR2 YYDKDF (reference sequence). DNA of the CDR3: TGTGCCACCAGCAGAGGGCCGGGAGGGAGCAATCAGCCCCAGCATTTT. It translates to CATSRGPGGSNQPQHF.

This clone has a single count. This chain links TRBV13 with TRBJ2-1, with 8 bases aligning to TRBD1. CDR1 is PRHDT, CDR2 FYEKMQ, per germline (reference sequence). The J segment lost 6 bases and the V segment lost 5 bases, leaving 24 bases of the junction unmatched. This CDR3 is 20 amino acids long. DNA for the CDR3: TGTGCCAGCAGCCGGACTACAGCATCAGGGGGCGGTGAGTTTGTCAATGAGCAGTTCTTC. Translation: CASSRTTASGGGEFVNEQFF.

This chain connects TRBV19 to TRBJ2-1, with 12 bases that match TRBD2. CDR3 length: 15 amino acids. V was clipped by 6 bases and J by 7 bases; unmatched bases: 7. The germline CDR1 and CDR2 sequences are LNHDA and SQIVND (reference sequence). Written as DNA, the CDR3 is TGTGCCAGTAGACTAGCGGGGGGTTCGGGTAATGAGCAGTTCTTC. It specifies CASRLAGGSGNEQFF.

This clone was detected once. The chain has TRBV6-5 and TRBJ2-7; D perhaps matches TRBD1 (6 bases). Deletions cut 6 bases from V and 6 bases from J, with 21 bases between. The CDR3 has 15 residues. Germline assignment: CDR1 MNHEY and CDR2 SVGAGI. In nucleotides, the CDR3 is TGTGCCAGCAGATTTAGGACAGATGGTTTCGGCGAGCAGTACTTC. Translation: CASRFRTDGFGEQYF.

The chain has TRBV6-5 and TRBJ1-3; 9 bases agree with TRBD1. Germline V gene lookup returns CDR1 MNHEY and CDR2 SVGAGI. This CDR3 is built from 14 residues. The J segment lost 4 bases and the V segment lost 6 bases, leaving 4 bases of the junction unmatched. The CDR3 DNA follows: TGTGCCAGCAGAGACAGGGGGAGAGGAAACACCATATATTTT. Its protein is CASRDRGRGNTIYF.

The rearrangement uses TRBV7-9 and TRBJ1-1; maybe TRBD1 (5 bases). This CDR3 is 17 amino acids long. Trimming removed 2 bases from V and 1 base from J, with 17 bases in between. The germline CDR1 and CDR2 sequences are SEHNR and FQNEAQ (reference sequence). CDR3 in amino acids: CASSLWGIASRNTEAFF. DNA for the CDR3: TGTGCCAGCAGCTTATGGGGCATAGCCTCAAGGAACACTGAAGCTTTCTTT. Based on the CDR3 plus reference TRBV7-9 and TRBJ1-1, the full variable domain is DTGVSQNPRHKITKRGQNVTFRCDPISEHNRLYWYRQTLGQGPEFLTYFQNEAQLEKSRLLSDRFSAERPKGSFSTLEIQRTEQGDSAMYLCASSLWGIASRNTEAFFGQGTRLTVV.

This chain uses TRBV7-2 with TRBJ1-5, with D maybe TRBD1 (5 bases). Trimming cost V 4 bases and J 2 bases, with 18 bases left between them. CDR1 is SGHTA and CDR2 is FQGNSA in the germline V gene. The CDR3 extends over 17 amino acids. CDR3 amino acids: CASSSNTLGLGNQPQHF. For the CDR3, the DNA is TGTGCCAGCAGCTCGAATACGCTGGGGCTCGGCAATCAGCCCCAGCATTTT.

The CDR3 nucleotides read TGTGCCAGCAGCTTATTGCTGAGGGACAGGATGGTCTACGAGCAGTACTTC. It yields the protein CASSLLLRDRMVYEQYF. The chain combines TRBV7-9 with TRBJ2-7, with 8 positions matching TRBD1. Germline V CDR1 and CDR2: SEHNR, FQNEAQ (reference sequence). Unmatched junction bases numbered 12, after V lost 2 bases and J lost 3 bases. The CDR3 spans 17 residues.